One sample yielded the 10 T cell receptor beta chains listed below, sequenced in a study of cytomegalovirus exposure and HLA in healthy donors. TCRdb's copy holds only in-frame clones and misses some; the assay was immunoSEQ multiplex PCR. The table has 140,000 to 150,000 clones, approximately 93% seen once. Sequenced material: PBMCs. These receptors all stem from a man between 18 and 35 years old in good health and CMV-seronegative.

This clone came up once. The chain couples TRBV5-6 to TRBJ2-7; D call uncertain. Trimming removed 5 bases at V and 3 bases at J, with 9 bases between. Looked up from germline, CDR1 is SGHDT and CDR2 is YYEEEE. The CDR3 consists of 12 residues. CDR3 residues: CASSLNNYEQYF. DNA of the CDR3: TGTGCCAGCAGTTTAAACAACTACGAGCAGTACTTC.

This clone appeared once. The chain recombines TRBV10-3 with TRBJ2-7; possibly TRBD1 or TRBD2 for D (5 bases each). The CDR3 totals 13 residues. Trimming cost V 3 bases and J 5 bases, with 11 bases left between them. Germline CDR1 and CDR2: ENHRY and SYGVKD. CDR3 sequence (DNA): TGTGCCATCAGTGAATCTGGGGGACACGAGCAGTACGTC. This encodes CAISESGGHEQYV.

The chain combines TRBV15 with TRBJ2-3; 11 nucleotides agree with TRBD2. J lost 2 bases, V lost 0 bases, and 13 bases had no gene match. The length of the CDR3 is 20 residues. CDR1 and CDR2 from the germline V gene are LNHNV and YYDKDF (reference sequence). The CDR3 protein is CATSRDAGLAGPRDTDTQYF. The CDR3 DNA reads as TGTGCCACCAGCAGAGATGCTGGACTAGCGGGCCCGCGGGACACAGATACGCAGTATTTT.

V and J are TRBV5-6 and TRBJ2-7, with D possibly matching TRBD1 (6 bases). Trimming pared 0 bases from V and 0 bases from J, leaving 13 bases between. In germline, CDR1 is SGHDT, CDR2 YYEEEE. The CDR3 is 16 amino acids. The CDR3 coding sequence is TGTGCCAGCAGCTTGGCCGGGACACAATTCTCCTACGAGCAGTACGTC. Translating it yields CASSLAGTQFSYEQYV.

This chain links TRBV14 with TRBJ2-7; TRBD1 matches 7 bases. The CDR3 extends over 18 amino acids. The germline gives CDR1 SGHDN, CDR2 FVKESK. With 2 bases clipped from V and 2 bases from J, the junction kept 15 bases outside the gene matches. In DNA form, the CDR3 reads TGTGCCAGCAGCCAAAGAAGCCTAGGGGTCGGGACAGCCTACGAGCAGTACGTC. The encoded protein is CASSQRSLGVGTAYEQYV.

This chain connects TRBV9 to TRBJ2-5; TRBD2 aligns across 13 bases. Germline V gene sequence: CDR1 SGDLS, CDR2 YYNGEE. The CDR3 is 19 amino acids. Unmatched junction bases numbered 10, after V lost 0 bases and J lost 2 bases. The CDR3 loop is CASSVGKVLAGGSQETQYF. The CDR3 DNA sequence: TGTGCCAGCAGCGTAGGAAAGGTACTAGCGGGAGGGTCGCAAGAGACCCAGTACTTC.

V usage is TRBV21-1 and J usage is TRBJ1-2; the table's TRBD1 call for D was not verified on the DNA. TRBV21-1 is tagged as a pseudogene. The CDR3 has 14 amino acids. The CDR3 bases are TGTGCCAGCAGCAAAGGGGCAGGGAACTATGGCTACACCTTC. It is translated as CASSKGAGNYGYTF.

DNA of the CDR3: TGTGCCAGCAGCTTAGAGTCAGGTTCACCCCTCCACTTT. Its translation is CASSLESGSPLHF. The chain links TRBV7-9 to TRBJ1-6; no definite D call. This CDR3 contains 13 residues. Trimming cost V 1 base and J 9 bases, with 7 bases left between them. The germline V gene encodes CDR1 SEHNR and CDR2 FQNEAQ (reference sequence).

The chain uses TRBV6-1 and TRBJ2-7; 7 bases fit TRBD1. The germline V gene encodes CDR1 MNHNS and CDR2 SASEGT. The junction had 6 bases not matched to a gene; V was cut back by 3 bases and J by 1 base. The CDR3 is 15 amino acids. CDR3 DNA: TGTGCCAGCAGTGAGTTCCCACAGGGGTCCTACGAGCAGTACGTC. The encoded protein is CASSEFPQGSYEQYV.

This chain uses TRBV27 with TRBJ2-3; TRBD2 agrees at 8 bases. V was clipped by 0 bases and J by 2 bases; unmatched bases: 7. The CDR3 totals 17 residues. Germline loops: CDR1 MNHEY, CDR2 SMNVEV (reference sequence). CDR3 sequence (DNA): TGTGCCAGCAGTTTATCGCCTAGCGGGTTTCTCACAGATACGCAGTATTTT. This encodes CASSLSPSGFLTDTQYF.